This T cell receptor (beta chain) was sequenced during a study of T cell responses to AZD1222 COVID-19 vaccine. Study-wide points: Unmutated regions of variants are reportedly targeted by nearly half of spike-specific TCRs. Donors were chiefly white British, with a greater number of females, and clonal diversity was perhaps underestimated. The study sampled repertoires only after the peak T cell response.

Trimming pared 2 bases from V and 8 bases from J, leaving 19 bases between. There are 16 residues in the CDR3. Germline CDR1 is MNHEY and CDR2 is SVGEGT. This clone appeared a few times. The antigen is not known. This table comes from immunoSEQ multiplex PCR, and its TCRdb copy is limited to in-frame clones, with some not included. The table records around 130,000 clones, more than 80% of them present only once. The clonotype was recovered from an adult who received the MenACWY meningococcal vaccine as a control. The chain uses TRBV6-2 or TRBV6-3 and TRBJ2-1; weak D call: TRBD2 (5 bases). The specimen comprised peripheral blood, sampled 28 days after the second dose of the MenACWY control vaccine. CDR3 amino acids: CASSYLDGVKGDEQFF. Here the CDR3 DNA reads TGTGCCAGCAGTTACCTAGACGGGGTGAAAGGAGATGAGCAGTTCTTC.